The 22 T cell receptor beta chains below were found in one sample sequenced in a study of blood T cell repertoires in COVID-19. Sequenced by immunoSEQ multiplex PCR; TCRdb stores in-frame clones only, minus some. The repertoire holds 140,000 to 150,000 clones, over 75% seen once, with 10% to 15% in the top ten. The specimen was peripheral blood. Receptors originate from a man aged 55 to 70 with active or convalescent COVID-19.

Comment on this clone: This specimen includes other DNA sequences encoding the same CDR3. J is TRBJ2-7 and V is TRBV7-2, with D possibly being TRBD2 (6 bases). The CDR3 contains 14 residues. The germline V gene has CDR1 SGHTA and CDR2 FQGNSA. V lost 1 base to trimming and J lost 2 bases, with 9 bases between them. The CDR3, as DNA: TGTGCCAGCAGCTTAGATGGCGGGACCTACGAGCAGTACTTC. The encoded protein is CASSLDGGTYEQYF.

The table lists this clone with a few counts. This chain connects TRBV28 to TRBJ1-4; the D gene is possibly TRBD1 (6 bases). The V end lost 6 bases, the J end lost 1 base, and 9 bases lay between the germline ends. The CDR3 runs to 14 residues. The germline V gene has CDR1 MDHEN and CDR2 SYDVKM. This chain's CDR3 is CASREGGTNEKLFF. The CDR3 nucleotides are TGTGCCAGCAGAGAAGGGGGAACTAATGAAAAACTGTTTTTT. The entire variable domain, with the rest obtained from reference TRBV28 and TRBJ1-4, is as follows: DVKVTQSSRYLVKRTGEKVFLECVQDMDHENMFWYRQDPGLGLRLIYFSYDVKMKEKGDIPEGYSVSREKKERFSLILESASTNQTSMYLCASREGGTNEKLFFGSGTQLSVL.

The genes are TRBV18 and TRBJ2-5; D is possibly TRBD2 (6 bases). Germline lookup yields CDR1 KGHSH and CDR2 LQKENI. This CDR3 is 14 amino acids long. Between the trimmed V and J ends, which lost 6 bases and 3 bases, there was a span of 14 bases. CDR3 nucleotide sequence: TGTGCCAGCTCCCGCGGGGCCGTTGAAGAGACCCAGTACTTC. Translated: CASSRGAVEETQYF.

The chain links TRBV15 to TRBJ2-1; 9 nucleotides line up with TRBD2. Germline loops: CDR1 LNHNV, CDR2 YYDKDF (reference sequence). CDR3 length: 15 amino acids. The J segment lost 2 bases and the V segment lost 2 bases, leaving 1 base of the junction unmatched. The CDR3 nucleotides are TGTGCCACCAGCAGACTAGCGGGGACCTACAATGAGCAGTTCTTC. It specifies CATSRLAGTYNEQFF. The full variable domain, completed using reference TRBV15 and TRBJ2-1, is DAMVIQNPRYQVTQFGKPVTLSCSQTLNHNVMYWYQQKSSQAPKLLFHYYDKDFNNEADTPDNFQSRRPNTSFCFLDIRSPGLGDTAMYLCATSRLAGTYNEQFFGPGTRLTVL.

This chain joins TRBV28 and TRBJ2-7, with TRBD2 matching 7 bases. Germline CDR1 is MDHEN and CDR2 is SYDVKM. There are 13 residues in the CDR3. V lost 8 bases and J lost 8; bases outside the gene matches: 12. CDR3 region: CASLSSGIKKQYF. The CDR3 DNA reads as TGTGCCAGCTTATCTAGCGGTATAAAAAAGCAGTACTTC.

The chain couples TRBV24-1 to TRBJ2-5; 12 nucleotides agree with TRBD1. The CDR3 contains 19 residues. Looked up from germline, CDR1 is KGHDR and CDR2 is SFDVKD. Trimming took 2 bases from V and 4 from J; bases not matched to a gene: 13. CDR3 sequence (DNA): TGTGCCACCAGTGATTCTGGGTCCCTGGGACAGGGGGCGGGAGAGACCCAGTACTTC. It is translated as CATSDSGSLGQGAGETQYF.

The chain combines TRBV28 with TRBJ1-6, with TRBD1 as a possible D gene (6 bases). Looked up from germline, CDR1 is MDHEN and CDR2 is SYDVKM. CDR3 length equals 14 residues. V lost 4 bases, J lost 8 bases, and 12 bases lay in between. The CDR3, as DNA: TGTGCCAGCAGTTGGGGGGGCCGGGATTCACCCCTCCACTTT. Its translation is CASSWGGRDSPLHF.

This clone has a handful of counts. This chain joins TRBV4-1 and TRBJ2-5, with D perhaps TRBD2 (5 bases). Looked up from germline, CDR1 is MGHRA and CDR2 is YSYEKL. Trimming stripped 5 bases from V and 4 bases from J, with 14 bases between. There are 14 residues in the CDR3. The CDR3 reads CASSGISAGETQYF. The CDR3 DNA sequence: TGCGCCAGCAGCGGAATTTCGGCGGGAGAGACCCAGTACTTC.

J is TRBJ1-2 and V is TRBV27, with D possibly TRBD1 on 6 matching bases. CDR1 is MNHEY and CDR2 is SMNVEV in the germline V gene (reference sequence). V dropped 1 base and J dropped 4 bases, with 13 bases sitting between them. This CDR3 contains 15 residues. CDR3 DNA sequence: TGTGCCAGCAGTTTATGGGGGGGGCACGGCTATGGCTACACCTTC. Amino acids: CASSLWGGHGYGYTF.

This sequence joins TRBV29-1 and TRBJ1-1, with D tentatively TRBD1 (6 bases). Between the trimmed V and J ends, which lost 7 bases and 8 bases, there was a span of 14 bases. The CDR3 extends over 11 amino acids. CDR1 is SQVTM, CDR2 ANQGSEA, per germline. For the CDR3, the DNA is TGCAGCGCTAGAAACAGGGCAGAAGCTTTCTTT. Translation: CSARNRAEAFF.

This chain's CDR3 is CAWNVDLNTEAFF. CDR3 DNA sequence: TGTGCCTGGAATGTTGACTTGAACACTGAAGCTTTCTTT. V usage is TRBV30 and J usage is TRBJ1-1; D is unclear. The CDR3 extends over 13 amino acids. Germline V CDR1 and CDR2: GTSNPN, SVGIG (reference sequence). The V and J ends lost 4 bases and 0 bases respectively, with 9 bases between them.

The chain couples TRBV28 to TRBJ2-3; TRBD1 agrees at 9 bases. J was trimmed by 10 bases and V by 6 bases; bases with no gene match: 14. The CDR3 length is 15 residues. From germline, CDR1 is MDHEN and CDR2 SYDVKM. The CDR3 sequence: CASSQRSGTGRPQYF. The CDR3 nucleotides are TGTGCCAGCAGCCAAAGATCCGGGACAGGGCGACCGCAGTATTTT.

The CDR3: CASSFLAGEGNEQFF. The CDR3 DNA sequence: TGTGCCAGCAGCTTCCTAGCGGGAGAGGGGAATGAGCAGTTCTTC. The chain carries TRBV7-8 and TRBJ2-1, with 10 bases identical to TRBD2. Per the germline V gene, CDR1 is SGHVS and CDR2 is FQNEAQ. Germline trimming cut 3 bases from V and 7 bases from J; bases unmatched to any gene: 6. This CDR3 has 15 residues. Filled out from reference TRBV7-8 and TRBJ2-1, the complete variable domain reads GAGVSQSPRYKVAKRGQDVALRCDPISGHVSLFWYQQALGQGPEFLTYFQNEAQLDKSGLPSDRFFAERPEGSVSTLKIQRTQQEDSAVYLCASSFLAGEGNEQFFGPGTRLTVL.

This clone was counted once. The chain is built from TRBV14 and TRBJ1-2, with 8 bases aligning to TRBD1. Germline assignment: CDR1 SGHDN and CDR2 FVKESK. V trimming: 2 bases; J trimming: 3 bases; junction bases outside the gene matches: 11. The CDR3 has 17 residues. The CDR3 is CASSQRGPTGADYGYTF. The CDR3 DNA follows: TGTGCCAGCAGCCAAAGGGGGCCGACAGGGGCTGACTATGGCTACACCTTC.

The chain has TRBV6-6 and TRBJ1-5; 8 nucleotides agree with TRBD1. After removal of 0 bases from V and 4 bases from J, the junction contained 2 bases not matched to a gene. Germline values: CDR1 MNHNY, CDR2 SVGAGI (reference sequence). The CDR3 covers 15 residues. In nucleotides, the CDR3 is TGTGCCAGCAGTTACTCGGACAGGGATAATCAGCCCCAGCATTTT. Translation: CASSYSDRDNQPQHF.

The rearrangement uses TRBV27 and TRBJ2-1; 11 bases match TRBD2. Germline lookup yields CDR1 MNHEY and CDR2 SMNVEV (reference sequence). The CDR3 sequence is 18 residues long. The ends lost 4 bases at V and 0 bases at J; junction bases unmatched: 8. The CDR3 loop reads CASSSVAGGYSSYNEQFF. The CDR3 coding sequence is TGTGCCAGCAGTTCAGTAGCGGGAGGGTACAGCTCCTACAATGAGCAGTTCTTC.

CDR3 bases: TGTGCCAGCGAGAGGGACAGGGATCAGCCCCAGCATTTT. This encodes CASERDRDQPQHF. This chain uses TRBV2 with TRBJ1-5, with 9 bases lining up with TRBD1. The CDR3 covers 13 residues. In germline, CDR1 is SNHLY, CDR2 FYNNEI. Trimming removed 8 bases from V and 5 bases from J; junction bases left unmatched: 4. The whole variable domain, filled in from reference TRBV2 and TRBJ1-5, reads EPEVTQTPSHQVTQMGQEVILRCVPISNHLYFYWYRQILGQKVEFLVSFYNNEISEKSEIFDDQFSVERPDGSNFTLKIRSTKLEDSAMYFCASERDRDQPQHFGDGTRLSIL.

The V call is TRBV6-2 or TRBV6-3, the J call TRBJ1-5; D is uncertain. This CDR3 contains 13 residues. V lost 2 bases and J lost 9, with 11 bases in between. From germline, CDR1 is MNHEY and CDR2 SVGEGT. Written as DNA, the CDR3 is TGTGCCAGCAGTTACGATAGTAGCCGGCCCCAGCATTTT. The encoded protein is CASSYDSSRPQHF.

The chain employs TRBV24-1 and TRBJ1-5; TRBD1 is a possible D gene (6 bases). V shed 2 bases and J shed 7 bases, with 23 bases lying between them. CDR1 and CDR2 from the germline V gene are KGHDR and SFDVKD. The CDR3 has 18 residues. The CDR3 loop reads CATSDSSREDRIVQPQHF. CDR3 nucleotide sequence: TGTGCCACCAGTGATTCCTCGCGAGAAGACAGGATAGTACAGCCCCAGCATTTT.

The chain has TRBV6-5 and TRBJ2-1; D may be TRBD1 (7 bases). V shed 6 bases and J shed 3 bases, with 12 bases lying between them. The CDR3 spans 14 residues. The germline CDR1 and CDR2 sequences are MNHEY and SVGAGI. CDR3 sequence reads: CASSLQGGYNEQFF. For the CDR3, the DNA is TGTGCCAGCAGCCTCCAGGGGGGCTACAATGAGCAGTTCTTC.

The chain employs TRBV27 and TRBJ1-6; 8 bases match TRBD1. The CDR3 is 15 residues long. The J segment lost 4 bases and the V segment lost 5 bases, leaving 4 bases of the junction unmatched. Germline V gene data show CDR1 as MNHEY and CDR2 as SMNVEV (reference sequence). The CDR3 spells CASSTRQGYNSPLHF. For the CDR3, the DNA is TGTGCCAGCAGTACCAGACAGGGGTATAATTCACCCCTCCACTTT.

Note on this clone: The sample holds other DNA sequences that translate to the same CDR3. The gene calls are TRBV6-5 and TRBJ2-1; D may be TRBD2 (5 bases). The CDR3 has 14 residues. The V end was cut by 6 bases, the J end by 0 bases, with 9 bases between. CDR1 and CDR2 from the germline V gene are MNHEY and SVGAGI. The CDR3: CASSPAGSYNEQFF. The CDR3 nucleotides read TGTGCCAGCAGCCCCGCGGGCTCCTACAATGAGCAGTTCTTC.